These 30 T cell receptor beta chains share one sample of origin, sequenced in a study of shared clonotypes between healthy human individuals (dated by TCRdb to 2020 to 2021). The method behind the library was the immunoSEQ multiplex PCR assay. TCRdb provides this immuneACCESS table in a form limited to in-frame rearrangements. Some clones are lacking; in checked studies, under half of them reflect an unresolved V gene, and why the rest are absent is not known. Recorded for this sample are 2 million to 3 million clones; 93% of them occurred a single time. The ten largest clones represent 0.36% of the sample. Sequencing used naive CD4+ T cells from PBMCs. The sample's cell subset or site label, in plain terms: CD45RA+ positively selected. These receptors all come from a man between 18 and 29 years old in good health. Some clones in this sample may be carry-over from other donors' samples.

CDR3 bases: TGCGCCAGCAGCCAAGACCGACAGTTAGCTAACTATGGCTACACCTTC. It codes for CASSQDRQLANYGYTF. This sequence joins TRBV4-3 and TRBJ1-2, with D maybe TRBD1 (5 bases). The CDR3 is 16 amino acids. The ends were cut back, 0 bases at V and 0 bases at J, with 11 bases in the middle. Germline V CDR1 and CDR2: LGHNA, YSLEER.

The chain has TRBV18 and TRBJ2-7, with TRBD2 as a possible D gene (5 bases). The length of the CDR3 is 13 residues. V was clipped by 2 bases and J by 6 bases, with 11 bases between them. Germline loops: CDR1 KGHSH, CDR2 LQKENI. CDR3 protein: CASSPVGGGEQYF. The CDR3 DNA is TGTGCCAGCTCACCAGTTGGCGGAGGCGAGCAGTACTTC.

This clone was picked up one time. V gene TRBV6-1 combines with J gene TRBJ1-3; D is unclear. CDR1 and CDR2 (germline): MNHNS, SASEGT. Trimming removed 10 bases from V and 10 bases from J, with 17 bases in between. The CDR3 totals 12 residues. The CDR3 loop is CATTAAPTTIYF. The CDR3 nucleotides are TGTGCCACGACGGCGGCTCCCACGACCATATATTTT.

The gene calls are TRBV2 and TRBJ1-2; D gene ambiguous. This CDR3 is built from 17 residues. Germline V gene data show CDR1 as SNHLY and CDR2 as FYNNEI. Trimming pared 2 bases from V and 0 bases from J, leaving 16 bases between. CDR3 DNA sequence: TGTGCCAGCAGTGAACCGGGCCTTATGGGATCTAACTATGGCTACACCTTC. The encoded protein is CASSEPGLMGSNYGYTF. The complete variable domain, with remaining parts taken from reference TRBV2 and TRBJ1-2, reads EPEVTQTPSHQVTQMGQEVILRCVPISNHLYFYWYRQILGQKVEFLVSFYNNEISEKSEIFDDQFSVERPDGSNFTLKIRSTKLEDSAMYFCASSEPGLMGSNYGYTFGSGTRLTVV.

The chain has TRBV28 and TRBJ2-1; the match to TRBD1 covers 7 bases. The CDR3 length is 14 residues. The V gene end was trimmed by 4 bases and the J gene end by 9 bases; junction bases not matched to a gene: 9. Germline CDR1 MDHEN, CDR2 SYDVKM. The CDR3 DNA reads TGTGCCAGCAGTTACCCGACAGGGCTAGGTGAGCAGTTCTTC. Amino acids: CASSYPTGLGEQFF.

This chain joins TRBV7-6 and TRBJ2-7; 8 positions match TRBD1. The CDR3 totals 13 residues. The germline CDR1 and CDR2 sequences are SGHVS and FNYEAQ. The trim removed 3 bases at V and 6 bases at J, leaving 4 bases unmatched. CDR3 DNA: TGTGCCAGCAGCTTCCGACAGGGGAGCGAGCAGTACTTC. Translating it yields CASSFRQGSEQYF.

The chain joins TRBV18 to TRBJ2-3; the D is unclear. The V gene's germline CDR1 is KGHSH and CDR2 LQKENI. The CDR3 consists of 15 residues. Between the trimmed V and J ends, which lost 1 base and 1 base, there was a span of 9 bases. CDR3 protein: CASSPRDTGTDTQYF. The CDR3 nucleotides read TGTGCCAGCTCACCACGAGACACCGGCACAGATACGCAGTATTTT.

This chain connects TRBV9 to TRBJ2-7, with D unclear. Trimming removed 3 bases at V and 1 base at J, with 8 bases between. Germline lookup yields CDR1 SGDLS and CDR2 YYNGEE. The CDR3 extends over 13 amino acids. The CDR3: CASSDPVSYEQYF. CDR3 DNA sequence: TGTGCCAGCAGCGACCCTGTATCCTACGAGCAGTACTTC.

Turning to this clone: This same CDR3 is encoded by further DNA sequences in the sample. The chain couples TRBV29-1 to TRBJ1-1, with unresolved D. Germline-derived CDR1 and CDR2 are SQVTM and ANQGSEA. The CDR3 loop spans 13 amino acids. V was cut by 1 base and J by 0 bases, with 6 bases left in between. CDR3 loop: CSVEGRMNTEAFF. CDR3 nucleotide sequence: TGCAGCGTTGAAGGCCGCATGAACACTGAAGCTTTCTTT.

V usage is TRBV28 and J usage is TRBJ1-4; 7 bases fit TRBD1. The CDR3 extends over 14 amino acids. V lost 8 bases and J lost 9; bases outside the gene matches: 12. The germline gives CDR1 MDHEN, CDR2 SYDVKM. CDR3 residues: CASGGGQQAKKLFF. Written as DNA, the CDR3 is TGTGCCAGCGGAGGGGGACAGCAGGCAAAAAAACTGTTTTTT.

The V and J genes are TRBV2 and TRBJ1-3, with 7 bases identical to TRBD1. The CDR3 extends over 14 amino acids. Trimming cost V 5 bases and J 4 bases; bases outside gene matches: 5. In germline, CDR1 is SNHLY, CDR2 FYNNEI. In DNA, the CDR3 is TGTGCCAGCAGTTCCCAGGGGGTCGGAAACACCATATATTTT. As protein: CASSSQGVGNTIYF.

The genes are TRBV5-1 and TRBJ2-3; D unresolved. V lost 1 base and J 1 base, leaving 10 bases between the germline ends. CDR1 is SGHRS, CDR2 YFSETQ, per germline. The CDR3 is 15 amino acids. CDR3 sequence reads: CASSLYSIRTDTQYF. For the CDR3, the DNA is TGCGCCAGCAGCTTGTATTCGATACGCACAGATACGCAGTATTTT. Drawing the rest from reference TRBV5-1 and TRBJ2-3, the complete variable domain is KAGVTQTPRYLIKTRGQQVTLSCSPISGHRSVSWYQQTPGQGLQFLFEYFSETQRNKGNFPGRFSGRQFSNSRSEMNVSTLELGDSALYLCASSLYSIRTDTQYFGPGTRLTVL.

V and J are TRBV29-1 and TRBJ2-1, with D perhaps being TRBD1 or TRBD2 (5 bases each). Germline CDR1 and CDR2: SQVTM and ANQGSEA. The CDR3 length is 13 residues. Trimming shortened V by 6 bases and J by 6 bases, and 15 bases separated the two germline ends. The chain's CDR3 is CSVPGTESNEQFF. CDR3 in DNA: TGCAGCGTGCCCGGGACGGAGAGCAATGAGCAGTTCTTC.

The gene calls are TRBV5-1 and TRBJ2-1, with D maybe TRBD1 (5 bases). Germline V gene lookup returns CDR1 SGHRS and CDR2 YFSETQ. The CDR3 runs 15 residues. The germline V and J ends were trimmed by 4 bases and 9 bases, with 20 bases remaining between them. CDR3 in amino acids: CASSLMTGPQGEQFF. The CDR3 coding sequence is TGCGCCAGCAGCCTGATGACCGGGCCCCAGGGTGAGCAGTTCTTC.

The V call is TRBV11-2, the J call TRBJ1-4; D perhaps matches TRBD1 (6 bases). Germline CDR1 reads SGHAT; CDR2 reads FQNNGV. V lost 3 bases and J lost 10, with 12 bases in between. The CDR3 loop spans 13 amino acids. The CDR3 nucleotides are TGTGCCAGCAGCTTGAACAGGGAGGCAAAACTGTTTTTT. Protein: CASSLNREAKLFF. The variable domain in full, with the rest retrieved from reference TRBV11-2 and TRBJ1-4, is EAGVAQSPRYKIIEKRQSVAFWCNPISGHATLYWYQQILGQGPKLLIQFQNNGVVDDSQLPKDRFSAERLKGVDSTLKIQPAKLEDSAVYLCASSLNREAKLFFGSGTQLSVL.

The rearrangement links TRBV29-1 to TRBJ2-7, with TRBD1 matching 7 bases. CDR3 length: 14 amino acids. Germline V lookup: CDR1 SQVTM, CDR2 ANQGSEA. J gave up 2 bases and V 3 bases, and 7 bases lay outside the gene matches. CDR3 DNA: TGCAGCGTTGACTCCCAAGGGGGCCCCTACGAGCAGTACTTC. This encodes CSVDSQGGPYEQYF.

The CDR3 loop is CANSVGFGYGYTF. In DNA, the CDR3 is TGTGCCAATTCGGTGGGTTTCGGCTATGGCTACACCTTC. The chain links TRBV28 to TRBJ1-2; D is unresolved. The ends were cut back, 10 bases at V and 4 bases at J, with 16 bases in the middle. Germline CDR1 and CDR2: MDHEN and SYDVKM. The CDR3 consists of 13 residues.

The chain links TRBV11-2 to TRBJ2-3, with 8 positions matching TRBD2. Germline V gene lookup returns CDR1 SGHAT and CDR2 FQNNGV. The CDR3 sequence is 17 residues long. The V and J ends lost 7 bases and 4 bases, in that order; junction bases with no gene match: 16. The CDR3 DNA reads TGTGCCAGCACACTCGTACGGGGGGGGAGGATGCCAGATACGCAGTATTTT. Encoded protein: CASTLVRGGRMPDTQYF. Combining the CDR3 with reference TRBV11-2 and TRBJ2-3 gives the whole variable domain EAGVAQSPRYKIIEKRQSVAFWCNPISGHATLYWYQQILGQGPKLLIQFQNNGVVDDSQLPKDRFSAERLKGVDSTLKIQPAKLEDSAVYLCASTLVRGGRMPDTQYFGPGTRLTVL.

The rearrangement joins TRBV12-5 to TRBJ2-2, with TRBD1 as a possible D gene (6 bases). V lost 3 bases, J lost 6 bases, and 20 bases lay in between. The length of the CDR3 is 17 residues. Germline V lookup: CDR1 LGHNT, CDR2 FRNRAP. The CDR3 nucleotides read TGTGCTAGTGGTTTAAAACTAGACAGGCTGGGTCCCGGGGAGCTGTTTTTT. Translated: CASGLKLDRLGPGELFF.

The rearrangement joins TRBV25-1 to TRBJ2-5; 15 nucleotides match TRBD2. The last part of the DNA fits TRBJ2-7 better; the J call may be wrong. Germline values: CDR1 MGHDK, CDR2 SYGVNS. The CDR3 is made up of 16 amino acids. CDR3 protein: CASSALGLAGGYEQYF. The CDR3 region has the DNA TGTGCCAGCAGTGCACTGGGACTAGCGGGAGGCTACGAGCAGTACTTC.

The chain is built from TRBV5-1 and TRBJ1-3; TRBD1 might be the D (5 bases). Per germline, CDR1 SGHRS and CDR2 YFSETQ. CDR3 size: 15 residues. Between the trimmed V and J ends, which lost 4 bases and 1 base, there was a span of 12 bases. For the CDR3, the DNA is TGCGCCAGCAGCCCGACAGTCACGTCTGGAAACACCATATATTTT. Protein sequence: CASSPTVTSGNTIYF.

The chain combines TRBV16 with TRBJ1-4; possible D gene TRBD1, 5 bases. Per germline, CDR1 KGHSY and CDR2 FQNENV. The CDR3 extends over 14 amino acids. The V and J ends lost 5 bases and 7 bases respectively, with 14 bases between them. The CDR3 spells CASSSGTGGEKLFF. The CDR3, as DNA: TGTGCCAGCAGCTCCGGGACTGGGGGTGAAAAACTGTTTTTT.

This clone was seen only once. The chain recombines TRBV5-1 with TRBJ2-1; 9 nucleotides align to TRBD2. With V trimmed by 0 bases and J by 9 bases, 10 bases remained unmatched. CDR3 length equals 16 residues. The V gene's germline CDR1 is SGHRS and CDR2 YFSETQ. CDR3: CASSLGVLAGAGEQFF. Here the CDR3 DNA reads TGCGCCAGCAGCTTGGGGGTGTTAGCGGGAGCGGGTGAGCAGTTCTTC.

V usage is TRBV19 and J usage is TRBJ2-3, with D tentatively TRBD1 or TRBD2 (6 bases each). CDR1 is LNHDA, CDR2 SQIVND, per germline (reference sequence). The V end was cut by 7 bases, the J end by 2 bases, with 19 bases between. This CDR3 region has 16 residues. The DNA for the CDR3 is TGTGCCAGTAACCCTCACGGGGGCCGAAACACAGATACGCAGTATTTT. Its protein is CASNPHGGRNTDTQYF.

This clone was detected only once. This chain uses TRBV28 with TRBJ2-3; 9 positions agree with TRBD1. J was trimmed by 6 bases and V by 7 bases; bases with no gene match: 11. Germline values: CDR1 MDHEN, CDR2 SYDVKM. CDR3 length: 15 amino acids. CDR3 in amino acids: CASTSGTGKLDTQYF. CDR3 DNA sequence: TGTGCCAGCACCTCCGGGACAGGGAAATTGGATACGCAGTATTTT.

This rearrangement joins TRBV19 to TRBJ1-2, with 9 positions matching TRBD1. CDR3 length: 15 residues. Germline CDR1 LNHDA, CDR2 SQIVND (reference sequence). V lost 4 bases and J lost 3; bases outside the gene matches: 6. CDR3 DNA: TGTGCCAGTAGTACTCGGACAGGGGAGCACTATGGCTACACCTTC. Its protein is CASSTRTGEHYGYTF.

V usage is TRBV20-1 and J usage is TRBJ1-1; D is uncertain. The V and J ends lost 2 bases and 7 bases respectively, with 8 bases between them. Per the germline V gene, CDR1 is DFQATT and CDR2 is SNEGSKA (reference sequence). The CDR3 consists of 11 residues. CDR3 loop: CSARTTVEAFF. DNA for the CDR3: TGCAGTGCTAGAACTACAGTTGAAGCTTTCTTT.

DNA for the CDR3: TGTGCCAGTAGGGGGCGGCTACCCCCCTACGAGCAGTACTTC. This gives the protein CASRGRLPPYEQYF. The gene calls are TRBV19 and TRBJ2-7, with D perhaps TRBD1 (5 bases). Trimming took 6 bases from V and 2 from J, leaving 14 bases between them. The germline V gene has CDR1 LNHDA and CDR2 SQIVND (reference sequence). The CDR3 contains 14 residues.

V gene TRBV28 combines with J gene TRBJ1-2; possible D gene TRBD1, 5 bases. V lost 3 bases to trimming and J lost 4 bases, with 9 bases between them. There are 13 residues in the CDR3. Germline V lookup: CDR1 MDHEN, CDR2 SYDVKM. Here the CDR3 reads CASSLTALYGYTF. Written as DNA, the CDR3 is TGTGCCAGCAGTTTGACAGCGCTCTATGGCTACACCTTC.

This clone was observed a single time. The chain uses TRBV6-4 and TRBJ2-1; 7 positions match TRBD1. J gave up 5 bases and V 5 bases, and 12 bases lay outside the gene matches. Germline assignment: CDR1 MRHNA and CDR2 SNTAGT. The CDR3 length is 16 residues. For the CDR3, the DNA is TGTGCCAGCAGTAATACCGGGACAGTAAGAAACAATGAGCAGTTCTTC. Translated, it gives CASSNTGTVRNNEQFF.